This is a list of T cell receptor beta chains from one sample in a study of human T cells and chemical hapten exposure. TCRdb reanalysed the RACE reads using MiXCR and keeps one entry per CDR3 protein. Among 150,000 to 200,000 distinct CDR3 sequences, 30% were seen once, and the ten largest hold less than 3%. Sample: whole blood, taken in connection with sensitization to the hapten diphenylcyclopropenone (DPC). All receptors come from a woman in her twenties or thirties with alopecia areata. Some clones in this sample may be carry-over from other donors' samples. Each CDR3 is given with its conserved first and last residue. Each record gives: D gene, J gene, V gene, clone size, CDR3 protein, CDR3 DNA. A D gene is named only where the DNA matches it firmly. Only part of the rows carry a size: once, few, many, or a class if the clone is expanded.

d_call: -
j_call: TRBJ1-2
v_call: TRBV29-1
clone_size: few
cdr3_aa: CSVANGYGYTF
cdr3_nt: TGCAGCGTTGCTAATGGCTATGGCTACACCTTC

d_call: TRBD1
j_call: TRBJ1-5
v_call: TRBV6-6
clone_size: few
cdr3_aa: CASKDRVVQPQHF
cdr3_nt: TGTGCCAGCAAGGACAGGGTGGTTCAGCCCCAGCATTTT

d_call: -
j_call: TRBJ1-3
v_call: TRBV28
clone_size: -
cdr3_aa: CASRPGNLENTIYF
cdr3_nt: TGTGCCAGCAGACCGGGGAATCTGGAAAACACCATATATTTT

d_call: -
j_call: TRBJ1-6
v_call: TRBV3-1
clone_size: -
cdr3_aa: CASSQDRNRNSPLHF
cdr3_nt: TGTGCCAGCAGCCAAGATCGGAATCGCAATTCACCCCTCCACTTT

d_call: TRBD2
j_call: TRBJ2-7
v_call: TRBV7-2
clone_size: few
cdr3_aa: CASSLVAGEDYEQYF
cdr3_nt: TGTGCCAGCAGCTTAGTAGCGGGGGAGGACTACGAGCAGTACTTC

d_call: TRBD2
j_call: TRBJ2-2
v_call: TRBV25-1
clone_size: -
cdr3_aa: CASSETGTKLFF
cdr3_nt: TGTGCCAGCAGTGAAACCGGGACTAAGCTGTTTTTT

d_call: TRBD2
j_call: TRBJ2-7
v_call: TRBV6-4
clone_size: -
cdr3_aa: CASRTPSGGSSYEQYF
cdr3_nt: TGTGCCAGCAGAACCCCGAGCGGGGGGAGCTCCTACGAGCAGTACTTC

d_call: -
j_call: TRBJ1-4
v_call: TRBV6-1
clone_size: -
cdr3_aa: CASSGSATNEKLFF
cdr3_nt: TGTGCCAGCAGTGGGAGCGCAACTAATGAAAAACTGTTTTTT

d_call: -
j_call: TRBJ2-5
v_call: TRBV19
clone_size: -
cdr3_aa: CASSKYDTQETQYF
cdr3_nt: TGTGCCAGTAGTAAGTACGACACACAAGAGACCCAGTACTTC

d_call: -
j_call: TRBJ1-2
v_call: TRBV5-6
clone_size: -
cdr3_aa: CASSSDTFYGYTF
cdr3_nt: TGTGCCAGCAGCTCAGACACCTTCTATGGCTACACCTTC

d_call: -
j_call: TRBJ2-1
v_call: TRBV3-1
clone_size: -
cdr3_aa: CASSQDLSYNEQFF
cdr3_nt: TGTGCCAGCAGCCAAGACCTCTCCTACAATGAGCAGTTCTTC

d_call: -
j_call: TRBJ1-1
v_call: TRBV6-2/TRBV6-3
clone_size: few
cdr3_aa: CASSHTGMNTEAFF
cdr3_nt: TGTGCCAGCAGTCACACTGGCATGAACACTGAAGCTTTCTTT

d_call: -
j_call: TRBJ1-6
v_call: TRBV29-1
clone_size: -
cdr3_aa: CSVERGGKKDSPLHF
cdr3_nt: TGCAGCGTTGAAAGAGGGGGGAAAAAGGATTCACCCCTCCACTTT

d_call: -
j_call: TRBJ1-2
v_call: TRBV12-3/TRBV12-4
clone_size: few
cdr3_aa: CASSFGRRYGGYTF
cdr3_nt: TGTGCCAGCAGTTTCGGCCGGAGATATGGTGGCTACACCTTC

d_call: TRBD1
j_call: TRBJ1-2
v_call: TRBV29-1
clone_size: -
cdr3_aa: CSVEDRGSLGYTF
cdr3_nt: TGCAGCGTTGAGGACAGGGGCTCTCTTGGCTACACCTTC

d_call: -
j_call: TRBJ1-1
v_call: TRBV11-2
clone_size: -
cdr3_aa: CASSPSSGMGEAFF
cdr3_nt: TGTGCCAGCAGCCCTTCCTCAGGGATGGGTGAAGCTTTCTTT

d_call: -
j_call: TRBJ1-1
v_call: TRBV7-2
clone_size: few
cdr3_aa: CASSYDLTGNTEAFF
cdr3_nt: TGTGCCAGCAGCTACGATCTGACAGGGAACACTGAAGCTTTCTTT

d_call: -
j_call: TRBJ1-2
v_call: TRBV14
clone_size: few
cdr3_aa: CASITPDRSVNYGYTF
cdr3_nt: TGTGCCAGCATCACCCCGGACCGCTCTGTGAACTATGGCTACACCTTC

d_call: -
j_call: TRBJ1-6
v_call: TRBV2
clone_size: few
cdr3_aa: CASSEVDPGGPLHF
cdr3_nt: TGTGCCAGCAGTGAGGTCGACCCGGGGGGACCCCTCCACTTT

d_call: TRBD2
j_call: TRBJ2-2
v_call: TRBV28
clone_size: -
cdr3_aa: CASSFPFGRAIKGTGELFF
cdr3_nt: TGTGCCAGCAGTTTTCCTTTCGGGAGGGCCATAAAAGGCACCGGGGAGCTGTTTTTT

d_call: -
j_call: TRBJ2-5
v_call: TRBV18
clone_size: few
cdr3_aa: CASSPLGHQETQYF
cdr3_nt: TGTGCCAGCTCCCCCCTCGGCCACCAAGAGACCCAGTACTTC

d_call: -
j_call: TRBJ1-4
v_call: TRBV6-2/TRBV6-3
clone_size: once
cdr3_aa: CASSYLDSNEKLFF
cdr3_nt: TGTGCCAGCAGTTACCTCGACAGTAATGAAAAACTGTTTTTT

d_call: -
j_call: TRBJ1-4
v_call: TRBV28
clone_size: -
cdr3_aa: CASSAGGEKLFF
cdr3_nt: TGTGCCAGCAGTGCCGGAGGGGAAAAACTGTTTTTT

d_call: TRBD1
j_call: TRBJ1-5
v_call: TRBV7-6
clone_size: few
cdr3_aa: CASSVGQGSNQPQHF
cdr3_nt: TGTGCCAGCAGCGTCGGACAGGGGAGCAATCAGCCCCAGCATTTT

d_call: -
j_call: TRBJ1-1
v_call: TRBV6-2/TRBV6-3
clone_size: few
cdr3_aa: CASSYTRIENTEAFF
cdr3_nt: TGTGCCAGCAGTTATACTCGGATAGAGAACACTGAAGCTTTCTTT

d_call: -
j_call: TRBJ2-3
v_call: TRBV20-1
clone_size: few
cdr3_aa: CSAGKGFTDTQYF
cdr3_nt: TGCAGTGCTGGGAAGGGGTTCACAGATACGCAGTATTTT

d_call: -
j_call: TRBJ2-3
v_call: TRBV12-3/TRBV12-4
clone_size: few
cdr3_aa: CASSPGLGTQYF
cdr3_nt: TGTGCCAGCAGCCCCGGGTTAGGGACGCAGTATTTT

d_call: -
j_call: TRBJ2-5
v_call: TRBV4-2
clone_size: -
cdr3_aa: CASSQGGGSQETQYF
cdr3_nt: TGTGCCAGCAGCCAAGGGGGAGGAAGCCAAGAGACCCAGTACTTC